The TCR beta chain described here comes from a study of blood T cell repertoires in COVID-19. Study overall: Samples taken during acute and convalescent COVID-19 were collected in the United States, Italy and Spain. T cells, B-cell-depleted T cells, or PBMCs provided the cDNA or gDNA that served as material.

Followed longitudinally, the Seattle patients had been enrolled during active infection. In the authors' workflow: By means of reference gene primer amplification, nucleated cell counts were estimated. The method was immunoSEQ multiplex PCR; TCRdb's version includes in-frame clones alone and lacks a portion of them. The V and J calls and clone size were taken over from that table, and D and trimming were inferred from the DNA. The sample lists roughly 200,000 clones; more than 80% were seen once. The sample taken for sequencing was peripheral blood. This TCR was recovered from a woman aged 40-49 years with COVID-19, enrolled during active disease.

CDR3 coding DNA: TGTGCCAGCGCCTACCCAGGGGGTGCTGGTACGCAGTATTTT. As protein: CASAYPGGAGTQYF. This rearrangement joins TRBV14 to TRBJ2-3; 7 bases align to TRBD1. The CDR3 consists of 14 residues. Germline trimming cut 8 bases from V and 8 bases from J; bases unmatched to any gene: 13. Looked up from germline, CDR1 is SGHDN and CDR2 is FVKESK.